Described below is a single T cell receptor (beta chain) sequence and its context. As yet, its antigen is unknown. This specimen comes from a study of response to subunit inactivated influenza vaccine. The V gene lost 1 base and the J gene lost 4 bases, with 10 bases spanning the gap. Looked up from germline, CDR1 is SQVTM and CDR2 is ANQGSEA. This CDR3 contains 13 residues. TCRdb called the RT-PCR reads again in MiXCR, with one record for every CDR3 protein. Among around 500,000 distinct CDR3 sequences listed, about 10% were seen once. Study results and limitations: Only a handful of new T cells, the authors suggested, are recruited with each seasonal influenza vaccination.

The source material was PBMCs from blood, sampled roughly 47 days after vaccination. This receptor was identified in a man aged 50 or older who received an inactivated influenza vaccine. The chain links TRBV29-1 to TRBJ1-1, with D perhaps matching TRBD1 (6 bases). CDR3 sequence: CSVEGGRVTEAFF. The CDR3, as DNA: TGCAGCGTTGAAGGGGGGCGAGTCACTGAAGCTTTCTTT.